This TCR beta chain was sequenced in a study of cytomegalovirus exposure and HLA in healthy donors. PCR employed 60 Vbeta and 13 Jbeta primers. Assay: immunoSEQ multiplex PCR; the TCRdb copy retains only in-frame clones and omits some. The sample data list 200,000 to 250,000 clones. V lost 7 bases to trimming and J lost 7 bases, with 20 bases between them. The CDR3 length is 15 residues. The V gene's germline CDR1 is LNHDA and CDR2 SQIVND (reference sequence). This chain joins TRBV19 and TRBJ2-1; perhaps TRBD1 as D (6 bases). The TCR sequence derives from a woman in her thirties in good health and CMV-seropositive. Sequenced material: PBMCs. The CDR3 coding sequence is TGTGCCAGTACCCCGGACAGCTCCTCGAGTAATGAGCAGTTCTTC. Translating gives CASTPDSSSSNEQFF.